Listed below are T cell receptor beta chains from one sample, sequenced in a study of blood T cells in healthy people across ages. MiXCR, run by TCRdb on the 5' RACE reads, gives a single entry per CDR3 protein. The sample lists approximately 850,000 distinct CDR3 sequences, 40% to 50% occurring once. The sequenced sample was blood. The receptors shown here come from a man aged 55-75 years in good health. Both conserved end residues are part of each CDR3. Each record gives: J gene, V gene, clone size, D gene, CDR3 protein, CDR3 DNA. The D gene is left open where the match is weak. A clone size is listed for some rows: how often the clone was seen (once, few, many), or a class if it is expanded.

J gene: TRBJ2-5
V gene: TRBV7-9
clone size: NA
D gene: NA
CDR3 protein: CASSLGTQTQYF
CDR3 DNA: TGTGCCAGCAGCTTAGGTACGCAGACCCAGTACTTC

J gene: TRBJ2-7
V gene: TRBV9
clone size: NA
D gene: NA
CDR3 protein: CASSVGILSEQYF
CDR3 DNA: TGTGCCAGCAGCGTAGGAATACTGAGTGAGCAGTACTTC

J gene: TRBJ2-3
V gene: TRBV6-6
clone size: few
D gene: NA
CDR3 protein: CASSYSRPTDTQYF
CDR3 DNA: TGTGCCAGCAGTTACTCCAGGCCCACAGATACGCAGTATTTT

J gene: TRBJ1-4
V gene: TRBV5-1
clone size: NA
D gene: TRBD1
CDR3 protein: CASRKTGITEKLFF
CDR3 DNA: TGCGCCAGCAGAAAGACAGGGATTACGGAAAAACTGTTTTTT

J gene: TRBJ2-3
V gene: TRBV7-9
clone size: few
D gene: NA
CDR3 protein: CASSLPNEGTDTQYF
CDR3 DNA: TGTGCCAGCAGCTTGCCGAATGAGGGTACAGATACGCAGTATTTT

J gene: TRBJ2-2
V gene: TRBV12-3/TRBV12-4
clone size: few
D gene: NA
CDR3 protein: CASSSGGGELFF
CDR3 DNA: TGTGCCAGCAGTTCCGGCGGCGGGGAGCTGTTTTTT

J gene: TRBJ2-1
V gene: TRBV7-2
clone size: few
D gene: NA
CDR3 protein: CASSLGVEQFF
CDR3 DNA: TGTGCCAGCAGCTTAGGAGTTGAGCAGTTCTTC

J gene: TRBJ2-7
V gene: TRBV7-2
clone size: many
D gene: NA
CDR3 protein: CASSWGRGNYEQYF
CDR3 DNA: TGTGCCAGCAGCTGGGGCAGGGGAAACTACGAGCAGTACTTC

J gene: TRBJ2-4
V gene: TRBV28
clone size: once
D gene: NA
CDR3 protein: CASRSFQGQGNIQYF
CDR3 DNA: TGTGCCAGCAGGAGTTTTCAGGGGCAGGGAAACATTCAGTACTTC

J gene: TRBJ2-1
V gene: TRBV9
clone size: NA
D gene: NA
CDR3 protein: CASSDEEGSSYNEQFF
CDR3 DNA: TGTGCCAGCAGCGACGAGGAGGGTAGCTCCTACAATGAGCAGTTCTTC

J gene: TRBJ2-1
V gene: TRBV29-1
clone size: NA
D gene: NA
CDR3 protein: CSVDADCNEQFF
CDR3 DNA: TGCAGCGTCGACGCAGACTGCAATGAGCAGTTCTTC

J gene: TRBJ1-2
V gene: TRBV6-2/TRBV6-3
clone size: NA
D gene: NA
CDR3 protein: CAGSYSSRNDYGYTF
CDR3 DNA: TGTGCCGGCAGTTACTCTTCAAGGAACGACTATGGCTACACCTTC

J gene: TRBJ2-5
V gene: TRBV6-2/TRBV6-3
clone size: NA
D gene: TRBD2
CDR3 protein: CASRPASGGRDEQYF
CDR3 DNA: TGTGCCAGCAGGCCCGCTAGCGGGGGCAGGGATGAGCAGTACTTC

J gene: TRBJ1-2
V gene: TRBV20-1
clone size: NA
D gene: NA
CDR3 protein: CSAGPTENGYTF
CDR3 DNA: TGCAGTGCGGGGCCGACAGAGAATGGCTACACCTTC

J gene: TRBJ2-7
V gene: TRBV6-2/TRBV6-3
clone size: many
D gene: NA
CDR3 protein: CASSHGRYEQYF
CDR3 DNA: TGTGCCAGCAGCCACGGACGGTACGAGCAGTACTTC

J gene: TRBJ2-7
V gene: TRBV6-5
clone size: few
D gene: TRBD1
CDR3 protein: CASSREQGREQYF
CDR3 DNA: TGTGCCAGCAGCCGCGAACAGGGGCGCGAGCAGTACTTC

J gene: TRBJ1-5
V gene: TRBV12-3/TRBV12-4
clone size: NA
D gene: TRBD1
CDR3 protein: CASRTGTGSGQPQHF
CDR3 DNA: TGTGCCAGCAGAACCGGGACAGGGTCTGGACAGCCCCAGCATTTT

J gene: TRBJ2-7
V gene: TRBV7-2
clone size: NA
D gene: TRBD1
CDR3 protein: CASSRDRASEQYF
CDR3 DNA: TGTGCCAGCAGCCGTGACAGGGCAAGCGAGCAGTACTTC

J gene: TRBJ2-1
V gene: TRBV4-1
clone size: NA
D gene: TRBD2
CDR3 protein: CASSQVPWTSGGIYNEQFF
CDR3 DNA: TGCGCCAGCAGCCAAGTTCCCTGGACTAGCGGGGGGATCTACAATGAGCAGTTCTTC

J gene: TRBJ1-5
V gene: TRBV12-3/TRBV12-4
clone size: few
D gene: TRBD1
CDR3 protein: CAIPGQANQPQHF
CDR3 DNA: TGTGCCATCCCGGGACAGGCAAATCAGCCCCAGCATTTT

J gene: TRBJ1-2
V gene: TRBV20-1
clone size: many
D gene: NA
CDR3 protein: CSARVNPGTNHYGYTF
CDR3 DNA: TGCAGTGCTAGGGTAAACCCCGGGACCAACCACTATGGCTACACCTTC

J gene: TRBJ2-5
V gene: TRBV7-2
clone size: few
D gene: NA
CDR3 protein: CASSFGRMQETQYF
CDR3 DNA: TGTGCCAGCAGCTTCGGACGTATGCAAGAGACCCAGTACTTC

J gene: TRBJ2-6
V gene: TRBV4-1
clone size: NA
D gene: TRBD1
CDR3 protein: CASNYPGQTGANVLTF
CDR3 DNA: TGCGCCAGCAACTATCCGGGACAGACTGGGGCCAACGTCCTGACTTTC

J gene: TRBJ1-2
V gene: TRBV7-2
clone size: NA
D gene: NA
CDR3 protein: CASSFYRNYGYTF
CDR3 DNA: TGTGCCAGCAGCTTTTACAGGAACTATGGCTACACCTTC

J gene: TRBJ2-7
V gene: TRBV7-2
clone size: few
D gene: NA
CDR3 protein: CASSGSGTHNEQYF
CDR3 DNA: TGTGCCAGCAGCGGATCCGGAACACACAATGAGCAGTACTTC

J gene: TRBJ2-5
V gene: TRBV6-1
clone size: NA
D gene: TRBD1
CDR3 protein: CASRIGQAGETQYF
CDR3 DNA: TGTGCCAGCAGGATCGGACAGGCCGGCGAGACCCAGTACTTC

J gene: TRBJ1-2
V gene: TRBV4-1
clone size: once
D gene: TRBD1
CDR3 protein: CASSQVGTAVGGYTF
CDR3 DNA: TGCGCCAGCAGCCAAGTGGGGACAGCCGTGGGTGGCTACACCTTC

J gene: TRBJ2-7
V gene: TRBV20-1
clone size: many
D gene: TRBD1
CDR3 protein: CSAGTGDTYEQYF
CDR3 DNA: TGCAGTGCCGGGACAGGGGACACCTACGAGCAGTACTTC

J gene: TRBJ1-5
V gene: TRBV20-1
clone size: NA
D gene: NA
CDR3 protein: CSARAPGLLNQPQHF
CDR3 DNA: TGCAGTGCTAGAGCCCCGGGACTTCTGAATCAGCCCCAGCATTTT

J gene: TRBJ2-7
V gene: TRBV20-1
clone size: few
D gene: NA
CDR3 protein: CSSAGLPSYEQYF
CDR3 DNA: TGCAGTTCCGCCGGGTTACCCTCCTACGAGCAGTACTTC

J gene: TRBJ2-1
V gene: TRBV7-2
clone size: NA
D gene: NA
CDR3 protein: CASSPLERRNEQFF
CDR3 DNA: TGTGCCAGCAGCCCCTTAGAGCGTCGGAATGAGCAGTTCTTC

J gene: TRBJ2-7
V gene: TRBV7-2
clone size: few
D gene: TRBD1
CDR3 protein: CASSLGTGTGGGEQYF
CDR3 DNA: TGTGCCAGCAGCTTAGGGACCGGGACAGGGGGTGGCGAGCAGTACTTC

J gene: TRBJ2-7
V gene: TRBV7-9
clone size: NA
D gene: TRBD2
CDR3 protein: CASSLAASGGYYEQYF
CDR3 DNA: TGTGCCAGCAGCTTAGCGGCTAGCGGGGGGTACTACGAGCAGTACTTC

J gene: TRBJ1-2
V gene: TRBV6-5
clone size: few
D gene: TRBD1
CDR3 protein: CASRPDRGNYGYTF
CDR3 DNA: TGTGCCAGCAGGCCCGACAGGGGGAACTATGGCTACACCTTC

J gene: TRBJ2-3
V gene: TRBV20-1
clone size: once
D gene: TRBD2
CDR3 protein: CSAGGREVNTQYF
CDR3 DNA: TGCAGTGCTGGGGGGCGGGAGGTGAATACGCAGTATTTT

J gene: TRBJ1-2
V gene: TRBV12-3/TRBV12-4
clone size: few
D gene: NA
CDR3 protein: CASGGGVRYGYTF
CDR3 DNA: TGTGCCAGCGGAGGAGGGGTTCGGTATGGCTACACCTTC

J gene: TRBJ2-7
V gene: TRBV4-3
clone size: few
D gene: NA
CDR3 protein: CASSQHTTTTARSYEQYF
CDR3 DNA: TGCGCCAGCAGCCAGCACACTACTACGACAGCCCGGTCCTACGAGCAGTACTTC